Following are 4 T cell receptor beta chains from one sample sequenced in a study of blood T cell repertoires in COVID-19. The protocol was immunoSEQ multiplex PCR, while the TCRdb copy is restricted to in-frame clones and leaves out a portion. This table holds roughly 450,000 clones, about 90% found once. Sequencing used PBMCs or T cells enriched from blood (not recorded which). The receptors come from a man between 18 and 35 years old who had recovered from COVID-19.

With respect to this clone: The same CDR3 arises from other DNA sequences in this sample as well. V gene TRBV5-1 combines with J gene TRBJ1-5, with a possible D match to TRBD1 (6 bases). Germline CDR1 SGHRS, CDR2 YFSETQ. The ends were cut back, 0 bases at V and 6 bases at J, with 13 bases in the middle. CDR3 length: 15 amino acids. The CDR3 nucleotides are TGCGCCAGCAGCTTGGAGAGCGGGGGCGGTCAGCCCCAGCATTTT. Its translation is CASSLESGGGQPQHF.

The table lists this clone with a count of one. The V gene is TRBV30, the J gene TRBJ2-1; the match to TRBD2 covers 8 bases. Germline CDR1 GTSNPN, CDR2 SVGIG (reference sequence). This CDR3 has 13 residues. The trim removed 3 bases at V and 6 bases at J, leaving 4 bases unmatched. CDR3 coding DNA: TGTGCCTGGAGGCTAGCGGGCGCCAATGAGCAGTTCTTC. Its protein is CAWRLAGANEQFF.

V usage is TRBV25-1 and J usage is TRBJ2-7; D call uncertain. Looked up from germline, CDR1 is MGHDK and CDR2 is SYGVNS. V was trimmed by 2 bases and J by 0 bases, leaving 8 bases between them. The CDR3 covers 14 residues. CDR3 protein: CASSELGSSYEQYF. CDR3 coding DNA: TGTGCCAGCAGTGAACTTGGCAGCTCCTACGAGCAGTACTTC.

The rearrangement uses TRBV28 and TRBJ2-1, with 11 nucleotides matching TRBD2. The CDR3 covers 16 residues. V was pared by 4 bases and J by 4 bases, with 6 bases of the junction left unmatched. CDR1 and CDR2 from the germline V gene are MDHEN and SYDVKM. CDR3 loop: CASSSLLAGVYNEQFF. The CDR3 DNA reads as TGTGCCAGCAGTTCCTTACTAGCGGGGGTATACAATGAGCAGTTCTTC.